Here is one TCR beta chain with its context. The data derive from a study of T cell changes during pregnancy in multiple sclerosis. V lost 0 bases, J lost 7 bases, and 19 bases lay in between. This CDR3 has 17 amino acids. The V gene's germline CDR1 is MNHEY and CDR2 SMNVEV (reference sequence). Libraries were prepared by immunoSEQ multiplex PCR; TCRdb keeps only in-frame clonotypes and omits some of them. This table has 30,000 to 45,000 clones, about 92% appearing once. The source was CD8+ T cells from peripheral blood mononuclear cells, collected before pregnancy. The V gene is TRBV27, the J gene TRBJ2-1; perhaps TRBD2 as D (7 bases). The clonotype comes from a female donor with multiple sclerosis, enrolled in a pregnancy study. The CDR3 is CASSLSGGGGSINEQFF. The CDR3 DNA is TGTGCCAGCAGTTTATCGGGAGGGGGGGGATCGATAAATGAGCAGTTCTTC.